These 25 T cell receptor beta chains share one sample of origin, sequenced in a study of blood T cell repertoires in COVID-19. Sequencing was performed with immunoSEQ multiplex PCR; in TCRdb, only in-frame clones are kept and a portion is missing. Here the sample spans about 210,000 clones, 84% being singletons. Sequencing was carried out using peripheral blood. These TCRs come from a man in his forties who had recovered from COVID-19.

The chain employs TRBV7-9 and TRBJ2-7; D is perhaps TRBD1 (6 bases). The germline V and J ends were trimmed by 4 bases and 2 bases, with 15 bases remaining between them. This CDR3 is 15 amino acids long. Germline CDR1 reads SEHNR; CDR2 reads FQNEAQ (reference sequence). The chain's CDR3 is CASSSPGTYTYEQYF. The CDR3 coding sequence is TGTGCCAGCAGCTCTCCCGGGACATATACCTACGAGCAGTACTTC. The full variable domain, its missing parts supplied by reference TRBV7-9 and TRBJ2-7, is DTGVSQNPRHKITKRGQNVTFRCDPISEHNRLYWYRQTLGQGPEFLTYFQNEAQLEKSRLLSDRFSAERPKGSFSTLEIQRTEQGDSAMYLCASSSPGTYTYEQYFGPGTRLTVT.

V usage is TRBV27 and J usage is TRBJ1-2; TRBD1 is a possible D gene (5 bases). This CDR3 contains 13 residues. Germline loops: CDR1 MNHEY, CDR2 SMNVEV (reference sequence). V was trimmed by 5 bases and J by 4 bases, leaving 11 bases between them. Here the CDR3 reads CASSPQGGYGYTF. CDR3 bases: TGTGCCAGCAGTCCTCAGGGTGGCTATGGCTACACCTTC.

The gene calls are TRBV6-6 and TRBJ1-2; D possibly corresponds to TRBD1 (6 bases). Trimming stripped 4 bases from V and 1 base from J, with 16 bases between. Germline lookup yields CDR1 MNHNY and CDR2 SVGAGI (reference sequence). This CDR3 spans 16 amino acids. CDR3 sequence (DNA): TGTGCCAGCAGTTTTCTGGGGGCAGGGGATAACTATGGCTACACCTTC. As protein: CASSFLGAGDNYGYTF.

Comment on this clone: This CDR3 is also generated by other DNA sequences in the sample. The V gene is TRBV4-3, the J gene TRBJ2-6; D may be TRBD2 (6 bases). Looked up from germline, CDR1 is LGHNA and CDR2 is YSLEER. The V end lost 0 bases, the J end lost 4 bases, and 10 bases lay between the germline ends. CDR3 size: 16 residues. The CDR3 loop is CASSQDAGSGANVLTF. The CDR3 DNA is TGCGCCAGCAGCCAAGACGCGGGGTCCGGGGCCAACGTCCTGACTTTC.

CDR3 loop: CASRVEYQETQYF. CDR3 sequence (DNA): TGTGCCAGCAGGGTCGAGTACCAAGAGACCCAGTACTTC. The chain has TRBV2 and TRBJ2-5; D remains unclear. Germline CDR1 is SNHLY and CDR2 is FYNNEI. V was cut by 6 bases and J by 0 bases, with 8 bases left in between. The CDR3 sequence is 13 residues long.

V and J are TRBV27 and TRBJ2-1, with 12 bases identical to TRBD2. CDR3 size: 22 residues. The ends lost 7 bases at V and 4 bases at J; junction bases unmatched: 26. Germline V gene data show CDR1 as MNHEY and CDR2 as SMNVEV (reference sequence). The CDR3 sequence is CASTTLRRDRPDLAGGYNEQFF. The CDR3 region has the DNA TGTGCCAGCACCACACTGAGACGGGACAGACCCGATCTAGCGGGAGGGTACAATGAGCAGTTCTTC.

This sequence joins TRBV2 and TRBJ2-7; D gene ambiguous. This CDR3 comprises 15 residues. Trimming left V 2 bases short and J 0 bases short, with 11 bases between. Germline assignment: CDR1 SNHLY and CDR2 FYNNEI. CDR3 protein: CASSENWLSSYEQYF. CDR3 nucleotides: TGTGCCAGCAGTGAAAATTGGCTCAGCTCCTACGAGCAGTACTTC.

The chain recombines TRBV6-5 with TRBJ2-1; 11 nucleotides match TRBD2. V shed 7 bases and J 4 bases; nucleotides not matched to a gene: 6. This CDR3 spans 15 amino acids. In germline, CDR1 is MNHEY, CDR2 SVGAGI. CDR3: CASIKTSGAYNEQFF. Here the CDR3 DNA reads TGTGCCAGCATCAAGACTAGCGGGGCTTACAATGAGCAGTTCTTC.

The chain combines TRBV5-4 with TRBJ1-1; D is uncertain. This CDR3 has 13 residues. Germline-derived CDR1 and CDR2 are SGHNT and YYREEE (reference sequence). Between the trimmed V and J ends, which lost 4 bases and 3 bases, there was a span of 10 bases. DNA for the CDR3: TGTGCCAGCAGCGGGAAGGGAGACACTGAAGCTTTCTTT. Translated: CASSGKGDTEAFF.

The chain joins TRBV19 to TRBJ1-4; D is possibly TRBD1 (6 bases). This CDR3 contains 14 residues. Germline CDR1 reads LNHDA; CDR2 reads SQIVND (reference sequence). The ends were cut back, 1 base at V and 8 bases at J, with 11 bases in the middle. In DNA, the CDR3 is TGTGCCAGTAGTATAGTAACAGGGCGAGAAAAACTGTTTTTT. This gives the protein CASSIVTGREKLFF. Variable domain in full (rest from reference TRBV19 and TRBJ1-4): DGGITQSPKYLFRKEGQNVTLSCEQNLNHDAMYWYRQDPGQGLRLIYYSQIVNDFQKGDIAEGYSVSREKKESFPLTVTSAQKNPTAFYLCASSIVTGREKLFFGSGTQLSVL.

The genes are TRBV9 and TRBJ2-1, with 7 bases identical to TRBD1. This CDR3 spans 15 amino acids. V lost 4 bases, J lost 4 bases, and 8 bases stayed unmatched. Germline V lookup: CDR1 SGDLS, CDR2 YYNGEE. The CDR3 DNA follows: TGTGCCAGCAGCCACCGGGACAGAAATTACAATGAGCAGTTCTTC. This gives the protein CASSHRDRNYNEQFF.

This chain links TRBV6-2 or TRBV6-3 with TRBJ1-2; 9 bases map to TRBD1. The CDR3 runs to 14 residues. Germline V lookup: CDR1 MNHEY, CDR2 SVGEGT. J lost 3 bases, V lost 5 bases, and 4 bases had no gene match. CDR3 loop: CASSPQGAYYGYTF. The CDR3 DNA is TGTGCCAGCAGTCCACAGGGGGCTTACTATGGCTACACCTTC.

The V call is TRBV2, the J call TRBJ2-4; D is perhaps TRBD1 (5 bases). The ends were cut back, 5 bases at V and 11 bases at J, with 7 bases in the middle. Germline-derived CDR1 and CDR2 are SNHLY and FYNNEI. CDR3 length: 10 amino acids. The CDR3 loop is CASSNRFQYF. The CDR3 bases are TGTGCCAGCAGTAACAGGTTTCAGTACTTC.

This clone was observed a handful of times. The chain is built from TRBV10-2 and TRBJ2-2; 9 bases line up with TRBD2. Trimming cost V 8 bases and J 6 bases; bases outside gene matches: 7. Germline V gene data show CDR1 as WSHSY and CDR2 as SAAADI. This CDR3 spans 14 amino acids. CDR3 DNA: TGCGCCAGCGACGCCGCTAGCGGGGCCGGGGAGCTGTTTTTT. It specifies CASDAASGAGELFF.

The chain joins TRBV29-1 to TRBJ2-7; 7 bases map to TRBD1. J was trimmed by 1 base and V by 7 bases; bases with no gene match: 4. The V gene's germline CDR1 is SQVTM and CDR2 ANQGSEA. This CDR3 contains 12 residues. As DNA, the CDR3 is TGCAGCGCCCGGGACAGTTCCTACGAGCAGTACTTC. It yields the protein CSARDSSYEQYF.

The V gene is TRBV7-9, the J gene TRBJ1-1; TRBD1 agrees at 9 bases. The CDR3 spans 16 residues. The ends lost 2 bases at V and 4 bases at J; junction bases unmatched: 8. The germline gives CDR1 SEHNR, CDR2 FQNEAQ (reference sequence). CDR3 DNA: TGTGCCAGCAGCTTACTTCACCAGACAGGGGGCACTGAAGCTTTCTTT. Encoded protein: CASSLLHQTGGTEAFF.

This clone occurred a few times. The CDR3 nucleotides are TGCGCCAGCAGCCAAGATAGGGCCAGTGGGGCCGAGACCCAGTACTTC. Amino acid sequence: CASSQDRASGAETQYF. The J gene is TRBJ2-5, the V gene TRBV4-3; TRBD1 is a possible D gene (5 bases). The CDR3 consists of 16 residues. Germline V lookup: CDR1 LGHNA, CDR2 YSLEER. Between the trimmed V and J ends, which lost 0 bases and 5 bases, there was a span of 16 bases.

The chain combines TRBV27 with TRBJ2-1, with D maybe TRBD1 (6 bases). Germline values: CDR1 MNHEY, CDR2 SMNVEV (reference sequence). Trimming removed 7 bases at V and 2 bases at J, with 18 bases between. This CDR3 region has 16 residues. CDR3 sequence: CASINSGEGAYNEQFF. CDR3 coding DNA: TGTGCCAGCATAAATTCCGGTGAGGGGGCCTACAATGAGCAGTTCTTC.

Concerning this clone: The sample holds other DNA sequences that translate to the same CDR3. This sequence joins TRBV30 and TRBJ1-5; the D is unclear. V lost 0 bases and J 4 bases, leaving 7 bases between the germline ends. Germline-derived CDR1 and CDR2 are GTSNPN and SVGIG (reference sequence). CDR3 length: 13 residues. CDR3 nucleotide sequence: TGTGCCTGGAGTGTAGGCGGAAATCAGCCCCAGCATTTT. The encoded protein is CAWSVGGNQPQHF. The variable domain in full, with the rest retrieved from reference TRBV30 and TRBJ1-5, is SQTIHQWPATLVQPVGSPLSLECTVEGTSNPNLYWYRQAAGRGLQLLFYSVGIGQISSEVPQNLSASRPQDRQFILSSKKLLLSDSGFYLCAWSVGGNQPQHFGDGTRLSIL.

The CDR3 DNA sequence: TGTGCCAGCAGCCAAGATGTTGGGCAGAACACTGAAGCTTTCTTT. Its protein product is CASSQDVGQNTEAFF. The chain couples TRBV14 to TRBJ1-1; D is unresolved. Germline CDR1 reads SGHDN; CDR2 reads FVKESK. The length of the CDR3 is 15 residues. V dropped 0 bases and J dropped 1 base, with 9 bases sitting between them.

The gene calls are TRBV29-1 and TRBJ1-1; 7 bases align to TRBD1. Germline CDR1 and CDR2: SQVTM and ANQGSEA. With V trimmed by 0 bases and J by 10 bases, 8 bases remained unmatched. This CDR3 is 13 amino acids long. The CDR3 DNA sequence: TGCAGCGTTGAAGATGACAGGGATCTCGCAGCTTTCTTT. This codes for CSVEDDRDLAAFF.

This clone was seen once. The chain has TRBV6-5 and TRBJ1-2; tentatively, D is TRBD1 (6 bases). This CDR3 has 15 amino acids. The germline gives CDR1 MNHEY, CDR2 SVGAGI. The ends were cut back, 7 bases at V and 4 bases at J, with 19 bases in the middle. The CDR3: CASTYTAGGLYGYTF. The CDR3 DNA follows: TGTGCCAGCACCTACACCGCCGGGGGGCTCTATGGCTACACCTTC.

The CDR3 DNA follows: TGCGCCAGCAGCCCCCTCTACCCGGGAAGGGAGACCCAGTACTTC. It yields the protein CASSPLYPGRETQYF. The rearrangement joins TRBV4-3 to TRBJ2-5; tentative D call: TRBD2 (5 bases). Germline CDR1 and CDR2: LGHNA and YSLEER. The CDR3 runs to 15 residues. Deletions cut 4 bases from V and 5 bases from J, with 17 bases between.

This clone has just one count. This chain joins TRBV6-5 and TRBJ1-2; D is ambiguous. The CDR3 has 14 amino acids. Germline loops: CDR1 MNHEY, CDR2 SVGAGI. Trimming cost V 6 bases and J 9 bases, with 20 bases left between them. The DNA for the CDR3 is TGTGCCAGCAGCTCCAAGGGAGGCGGCCGGAGCTACACCTTC. Translated, it gives CASSSKGGGRSYTF.

The count of this clone is one. This chain joins TRBV29-1 and TRBJ1-5; TRBD1 is a possible D gene (5 bases). This CDR3 comprises 15 residues. Trimming took 3 bases from V and 7 from J, leaving 19 bases between them. Germline values: CDR1 SQVTM, CDR2 ANQGSEA. The CDR3 DNA reads as TGCAGCGTTGAGTTCAAAAGGGGCAGGCAACAGCCCCAGCATTTT. This codes for CSVEFKRGRQQPQHF.